Here is one T cell receptor beta chain with its context. This record comes from a study of T cell repertoires in cytomegalovirus infection. TCRdb reprocessed the reads with MiXCR, giving one entry per CDR3 protein. The sample records 450,000 to 600,000 distinct CDR3 sequences, 10% to 12% being singletons. CDR3 length: 15 residues. Germline CDR1 reads SEHNR; CDR2 reads FQNEAQ (reference sequence). The V gene lost 3 bases and the J gene lost 5 bases, with 13 bases spanning the gap. This sequence originates from a human donor in good health (CMV status not recorded). Some clones in this sample may be carry-over from other donors' samples. The rearrangement uses TRBV7-9 and TRBJ2-2; maybe TRBD1 (6 bases). The sequenced material came from PBMCs. Here the CDR3 reads CASSFGRGGTGELFF. The CDR3 DNA sequence: TGTGCCAGCAGCTTCGGCAGGGGTGGAACCGGGGAGCTGTTTTTT.